The sequence of this T cell receptor (beta chain) was determined in a study of cytomegalovirus exposure and HLA in healthy donors. Regarding the study as a whole: Most TCR beta V segments were productive about 87% or about 30% of the time in an earlier analysis.

Germline V gene data show CDR1 as MGHRA and CDR2 as YSYEKL. The CDR3 loop spans 15 amino acids. Between the trimmed V and J ends, which lost 0 bases and 7 bases, there was a span of 15 bases. Primers included in the PCR were 60 Vbeta and 13 Jbeta primers. Profiling relied on immunoSEQ multiplex PCR, and the TCRdb table lists in-frame clones only, not all of them. The sample lists about 130,000 clones; 60% to 85% were seen once. This clone appeared a few times. Its antigen is not known. The sequenced sample consisted of PBMCs. The chain recombines TRBV4-1 with TRBJ1-2; D might be TRBD1 (6 bases). This TCR was recovered from a man aged 45-60 years in good health and CMV-seronegative. CDR3 region: CASSQETGWGLGYTF. The CDR3 coding sequence is TGCGCCAGCAGCCAAGAAACAGGGTGGGGGCTTGGCTACACCTTC.